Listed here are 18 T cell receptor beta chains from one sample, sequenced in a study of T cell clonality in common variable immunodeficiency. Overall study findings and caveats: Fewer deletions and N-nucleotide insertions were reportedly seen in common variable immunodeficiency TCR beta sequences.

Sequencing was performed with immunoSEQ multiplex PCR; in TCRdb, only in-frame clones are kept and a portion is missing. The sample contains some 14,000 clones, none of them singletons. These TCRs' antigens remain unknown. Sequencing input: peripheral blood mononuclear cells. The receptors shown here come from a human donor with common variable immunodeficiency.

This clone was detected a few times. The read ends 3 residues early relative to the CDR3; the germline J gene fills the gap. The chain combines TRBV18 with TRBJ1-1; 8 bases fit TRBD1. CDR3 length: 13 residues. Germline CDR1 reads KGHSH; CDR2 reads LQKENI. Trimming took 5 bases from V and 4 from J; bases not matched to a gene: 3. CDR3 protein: CASSGDRSTEAFF. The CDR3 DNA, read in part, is TGTGCCAGCTCAGGGGACAGGAGCACTGAA.

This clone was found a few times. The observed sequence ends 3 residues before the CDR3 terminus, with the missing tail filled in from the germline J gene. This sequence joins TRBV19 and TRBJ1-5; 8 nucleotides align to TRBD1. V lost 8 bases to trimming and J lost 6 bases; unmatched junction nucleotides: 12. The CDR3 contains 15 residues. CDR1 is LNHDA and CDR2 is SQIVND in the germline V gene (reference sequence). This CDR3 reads CASGQGAIKGQPQHF. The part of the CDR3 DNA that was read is TGTGCCAGTGGGCAGGGGGCAATTAAAGGTCAGCCC.

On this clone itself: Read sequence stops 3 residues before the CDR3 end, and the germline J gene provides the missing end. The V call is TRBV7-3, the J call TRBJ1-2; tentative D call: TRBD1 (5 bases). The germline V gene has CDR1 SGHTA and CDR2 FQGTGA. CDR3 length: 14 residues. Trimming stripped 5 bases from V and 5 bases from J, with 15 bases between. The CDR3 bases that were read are TGTGCCAGCAGCCCGACCGGGGGGACTTATGGC. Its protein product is CASSPTGGTYG. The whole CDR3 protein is CASSPTGGTYGYTF.

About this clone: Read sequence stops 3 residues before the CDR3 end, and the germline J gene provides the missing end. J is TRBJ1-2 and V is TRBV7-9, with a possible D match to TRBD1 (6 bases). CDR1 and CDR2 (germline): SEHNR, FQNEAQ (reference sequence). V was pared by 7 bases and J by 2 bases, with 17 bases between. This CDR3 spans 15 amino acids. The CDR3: CASTTQTGGNYGYTF. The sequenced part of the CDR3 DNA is TGTGCCAGCACCACTCAGACTGGGGGCAACTATGGC.

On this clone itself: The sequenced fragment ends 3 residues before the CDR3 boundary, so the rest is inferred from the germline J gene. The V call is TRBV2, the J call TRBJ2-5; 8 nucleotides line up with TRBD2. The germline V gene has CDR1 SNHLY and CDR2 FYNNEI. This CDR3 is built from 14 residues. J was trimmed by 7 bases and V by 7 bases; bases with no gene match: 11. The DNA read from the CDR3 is TGTGCCAGCAAGGATTCCGGGGGGGCAGGGACC. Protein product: CASKDSGGAGT. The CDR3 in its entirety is CASKDSGGAGTQYF.

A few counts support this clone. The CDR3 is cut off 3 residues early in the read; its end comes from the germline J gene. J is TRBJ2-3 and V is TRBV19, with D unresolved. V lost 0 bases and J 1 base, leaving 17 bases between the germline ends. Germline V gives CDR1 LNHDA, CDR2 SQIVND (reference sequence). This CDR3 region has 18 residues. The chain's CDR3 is CASSIDRKALKRTDTQYF. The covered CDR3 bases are TGTGCCAGTAGTATAGATCGTAAAGCACTGAAGCGCACAGATACG.

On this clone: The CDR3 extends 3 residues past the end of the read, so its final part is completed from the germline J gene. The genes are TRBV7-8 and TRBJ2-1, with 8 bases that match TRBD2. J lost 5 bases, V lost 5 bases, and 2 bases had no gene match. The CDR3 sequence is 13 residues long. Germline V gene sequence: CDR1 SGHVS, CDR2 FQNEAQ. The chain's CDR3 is CASSRAGDNEQFF. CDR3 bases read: TGTGCCAGCAGCCGAGCGGGGGACAATGAG.

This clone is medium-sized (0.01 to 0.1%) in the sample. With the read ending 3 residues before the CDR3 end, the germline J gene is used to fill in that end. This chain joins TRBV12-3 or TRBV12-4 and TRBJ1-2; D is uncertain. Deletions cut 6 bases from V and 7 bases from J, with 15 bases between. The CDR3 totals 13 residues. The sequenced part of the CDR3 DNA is TGTGCCAGCAGGTCCTTCAGAGAGGGTGGC. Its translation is CASRSFREGG. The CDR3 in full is CASRSFREGGYTF.

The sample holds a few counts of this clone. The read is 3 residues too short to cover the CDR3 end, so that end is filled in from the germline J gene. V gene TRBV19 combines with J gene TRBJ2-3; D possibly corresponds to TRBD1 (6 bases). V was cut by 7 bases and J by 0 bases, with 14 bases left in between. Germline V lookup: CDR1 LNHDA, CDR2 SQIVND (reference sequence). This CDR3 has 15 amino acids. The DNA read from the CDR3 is TGTGCCAGTAAAAGATCGGGACAAAGCACAGATACG. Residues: CASKRSGQSTDT. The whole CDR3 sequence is CASKRSGQSTDTQYF.

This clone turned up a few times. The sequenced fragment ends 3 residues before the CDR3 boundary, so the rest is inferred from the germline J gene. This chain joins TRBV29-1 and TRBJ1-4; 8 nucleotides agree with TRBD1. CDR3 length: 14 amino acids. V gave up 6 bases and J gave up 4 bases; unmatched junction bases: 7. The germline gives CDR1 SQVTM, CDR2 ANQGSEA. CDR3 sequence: CSVVGQEGNEKLFF. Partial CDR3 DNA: TGCAGCGTGGTGGGACAGGAGGGTAATGAAAAA. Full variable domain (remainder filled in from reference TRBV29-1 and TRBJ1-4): SAVISQKPSRDICQRGTSLTIQCQVDSQVTMMFWYRQQPGQSLTLIATANQGSEATYESGFVIDKFPISRPNLTFSTLTVSNMSPEDSSIYLCSVVGQEGNEKLFFGSGTQLSVL.

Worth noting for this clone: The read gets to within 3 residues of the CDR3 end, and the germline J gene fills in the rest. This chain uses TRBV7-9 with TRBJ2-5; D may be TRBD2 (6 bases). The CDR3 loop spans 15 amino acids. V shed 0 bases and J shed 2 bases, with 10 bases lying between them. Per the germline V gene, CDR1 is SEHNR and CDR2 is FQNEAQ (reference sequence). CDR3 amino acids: CASSLAGGMQETQYF. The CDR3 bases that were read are TGTGCCAGCAGCTTAGCGGGGGGAATGCAAGAGACC.

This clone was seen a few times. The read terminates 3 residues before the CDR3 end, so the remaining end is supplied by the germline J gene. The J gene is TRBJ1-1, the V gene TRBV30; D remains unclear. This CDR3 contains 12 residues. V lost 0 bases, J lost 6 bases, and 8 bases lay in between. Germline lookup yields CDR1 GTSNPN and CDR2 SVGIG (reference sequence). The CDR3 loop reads CAWSVRAAEAFF. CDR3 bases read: TGTGCCTGGAGTGTTAGGGCCGCTGAA.

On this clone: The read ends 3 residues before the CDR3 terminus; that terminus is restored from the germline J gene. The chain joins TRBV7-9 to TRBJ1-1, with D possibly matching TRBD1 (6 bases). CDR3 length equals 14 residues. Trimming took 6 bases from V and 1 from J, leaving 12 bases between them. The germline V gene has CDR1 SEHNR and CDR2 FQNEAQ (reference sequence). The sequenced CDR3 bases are TGTGCCAGCAGGGAAACAGGGTCGAACACTGAA. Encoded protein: CASRETGSNTE. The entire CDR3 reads CASRETGSNTEAFF.

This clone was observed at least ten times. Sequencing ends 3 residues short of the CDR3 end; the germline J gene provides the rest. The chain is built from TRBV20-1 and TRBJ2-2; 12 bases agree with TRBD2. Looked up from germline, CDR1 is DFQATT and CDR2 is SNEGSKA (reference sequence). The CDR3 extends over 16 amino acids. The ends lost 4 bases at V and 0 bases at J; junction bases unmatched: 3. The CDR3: CSATSGGAPNTGELFF. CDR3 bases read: TGCAGTGCTACTAGCGGGGGGGCCCCGAACACCGGGGAG.

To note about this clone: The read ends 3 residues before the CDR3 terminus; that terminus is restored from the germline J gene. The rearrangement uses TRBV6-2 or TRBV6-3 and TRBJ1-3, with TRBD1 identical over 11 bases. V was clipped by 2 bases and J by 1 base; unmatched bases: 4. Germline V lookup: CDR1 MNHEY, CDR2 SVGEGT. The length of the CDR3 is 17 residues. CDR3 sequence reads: CASSYGTGGSSGNTIYF. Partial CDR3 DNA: TGTGCCAGCAGTTACGGGACAGGGGGTAGTTCTGGAAACACC.

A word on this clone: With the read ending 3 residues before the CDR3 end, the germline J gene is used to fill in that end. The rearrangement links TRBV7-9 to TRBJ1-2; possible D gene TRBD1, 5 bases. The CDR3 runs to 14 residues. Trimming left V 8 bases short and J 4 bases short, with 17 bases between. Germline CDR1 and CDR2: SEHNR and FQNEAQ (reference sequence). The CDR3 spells CASEQPGGLYGYTF. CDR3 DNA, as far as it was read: TGTGCCAGCGAACAACCCGGGGGACTCTATGGC.

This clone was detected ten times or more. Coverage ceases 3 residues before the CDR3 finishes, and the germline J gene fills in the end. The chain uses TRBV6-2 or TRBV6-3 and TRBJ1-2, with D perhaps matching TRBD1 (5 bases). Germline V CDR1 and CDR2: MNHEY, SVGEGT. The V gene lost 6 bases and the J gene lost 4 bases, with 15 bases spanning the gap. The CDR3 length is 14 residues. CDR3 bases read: TGTGCCAGCAGACCGTCGACAGCCTTCTATGGC. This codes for CASRPSTAFYG. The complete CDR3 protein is CASRPSTAFYGYTF.

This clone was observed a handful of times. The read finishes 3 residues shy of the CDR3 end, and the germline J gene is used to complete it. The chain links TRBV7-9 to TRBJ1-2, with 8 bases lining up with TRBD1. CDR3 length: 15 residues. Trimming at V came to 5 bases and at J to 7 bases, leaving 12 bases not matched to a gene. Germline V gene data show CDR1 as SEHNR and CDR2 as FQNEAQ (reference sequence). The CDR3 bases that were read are TGTGCCAGCAGCCTTCCCGGACAGGGTGGTGCTGGC. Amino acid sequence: CASSLPGQGGAG. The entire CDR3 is CASSLPGQGGAGYTF. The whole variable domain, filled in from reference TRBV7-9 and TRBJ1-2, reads DTGVSQNPRHKITKRGQNVTFRCDPISEHNRLYWYRQTLGQGPEFLTYFQNEAQLEKSRLLSDRFSAERPKGSFSTLEIQRTEQGDSAMYLCASSLPGQGGAGYTFGSGTRLTVV.